These 8 T cell receptor beta chains originate from one sample sequenced in a study of blood T cell repertoires in COVID-19. Measured with immunoSEQ multiplex PCR; TCRdb has only the in-frame clones, and not every one. The sample gives 250,000 to 300,000 clones, 70% to 90% of which show up once; under 15% is in the top ten. The sample consisted of peripheral blood. These TCRs come from a woman aged 55-69 years with acute or convalescent COVID-19.

V is TRBV6-1 and J is TRBJ2-7, with TRBD2 matching 9 bases. This CDR3 region has 17 residues. Germline CDR1 and CDR2: MNHNS and SASEGT. The V and J ends lost 2 bases and 1 base, in that order; junction bases with no gene match: 9. CDR3 residues: CASSERWRTSVSYEQYF. In nucleotides, the CDR3 is TGTGCCAGCAGTGAAAGGTGGAGGACTAGCGTTTCCTACGAGCAGTACTTC.

The rearrangement uses TRBV9 and TRBJ1-1; D remains ambiguous. V lost 1 base and J lost 5, with 15 bases in between. CDR3 length: 15 residues. The germline V gene encodes CDR1 SGDLS and CDR2 YYNGEE. The DNA for the CDR3 is TGTGCCAGCAGCGTATTCCCAGGAGGAGGTACTGAAGCTTTCTTT. It encodes CASSVFPGGGTEAFF.

This clone has only a few counts. The chain carries TRBV27 and TRBJ1-2; TRBD1 agrees at 12 bases. The germline CDR1 and CDR2 sequences are MNHEY and SMNVEV (reference sequence). The CDR3 extends over 16 amino acids. V was pared by 2 bases and J by 5 bases, with 6 bases of the junction left unmatched. The CDR3 loop reads CASSLGTGGANYGYTF. DNA for the CDR3: TGTGCCAGCAGTTTAGGGACAGGGGGCGCGAATTATGGCTACACCTTC.

The chain carries TRBV5-1 and TRBJ2-2, with D uncertain. Trimming removed 9 bases from V and 5 bases from J, with 20 bases in between. Looked up from germline, CDR1 is SGHRS and CDR2 is YFSETQ. The length of the CDR3 is 15 residues. The CDR3 bases are TGCGCCACACGATCAGGTGTCGGTTCTACCGGGGAGCTGTTTTTT. Amino acid sequence: CATRSGVGSTGELFF.

The count of this clone is one. This CDR3 reads CASSKVGGGRVSGEQFF. CDR3 sequence (DNA): TGTGCCAGCAGCAAAGTTGGGGGCGGGAGGGTCTCCGGTGAGCAGTTCTTC. This chain joins TRBV21-1 and TRBJ2-1; TRBD2 is taken as the D call from the table, unchecked against the DNA. TRBV21-1 is a listed pseudogene. This CDR3 has 17 residues.

The chain combines TRBV2 with TRBJ1-6, with 10 nucleotides matching TRBD1. The germline V gene has CDR1 SNHLY and CDR2 FYNNEI. There are 15 residues in the CDR3. Unmatched junction bases numbered 7, after V lost 10 bases and J lost 4 bases. CDR3 DNA sequence: TGTGCCACCGAGACAGGGGGCTCTTATAATTCACCCCTCCACTTT. It yields the protein CATETGGSYNSPLHF. Complete variable domain (other parts from reference TRBV2 and TRBJ1-6): EPEVTQTPSHQVTQMGQEVILRCVPISNHLYFYWYRQILGQKVEFLVSFYNNEISEKSEIFDDQFSVERPDGSNFTLKIRSTKLEDSAMYFCATETGGSYNSPLHFGNGTRLTVT.

The chain has TRBV20-1 and TRBJ1-5; D is uncertain. Germline V gives CDR1 DFQATT, CDR2 SNEGSKA (reference sequence). V lost 3 bases to trimming and J lost 0 bases, with 9 bases between them. The CDR3 length is 14 residues. The chain's CDR3 is CSASFGDSNQPQHF. The CDR3 DNA sequence: TGCAGTGCTAGTTTCGGGGATAGCAATCAGCCCCAGCATTTT.

This chain uses TRBV20-1 with TRBJ1-1; D not resolved. Germline-derived CDR1 and CDR2 are DFQATT and SNEGSKA (reference sequence). The CDR3 covers 12 residues. The germline V and J ends were trimmed by 3 bases and 0 bases, with 5 bases remaining between them. As DNA, the CDR3 is TGCAGTGCTAGTTCTGTGAACACTGAAGCTTTCTTT. It specifies CSASSVNTEAFF.